One sample yielded the 7 T cell receptor beta chains listed below, sequenced in a study of cytotoxic CD8 clonotypes in ibrutinib-treated CLL. Libraries were prepared by immunoSEQ multiplex PCR; TCRdb keeps only in-frame clonotypes and omits some of them. The sample has about 300,000 clones, 67% seen once. Sequencing used PBMCs, obtained after 36 months of ibrutinib treatment. These TCRs come from a human donor with chronic lymphocytic leukemia.

This clone appeared a few times. The chain carries TRBV2 and TRBJ1-1; D unresolved. Trimming pared 8 bases from V and 1 base from J, leaving 14 bases between. The CDR3 runs 14 residues. The germline V gene encodes CDR1 SNHLY and CDR2 FYNNEI. CDR3 region: CASSLSRGNTEAFF. In DNA, the CDR3 is TGTGCCAGCTCCTTAAGCCGCGGGAACACTGAAGCTTTCTTT.

The chain is built from TRBV19 and TRBJ1-1; D is perhaps TRBD1 (5 bases). The CDR3 has 13 amino acids. V lost 1 base and J lost 11, with 14 bases in between. Germline V gives CDR1 LNHDA, CDR2 SQIVND (reference sequence). The CDR3 protein is CASSIVEGWSAFF. CDR3 coding DNA: TGTGCCAGTAGTATAGTTGAGGGGTGGTCGGCTTTCTTT. Supplemented by reference TRBV19 and TRBJ1-1, the full variable domain reads DGGITQSPKYLFRKEGQNVTLSCEQNLNHDAMYWYRQDPGQGLRLIYYSQIVNDFQKGDIAEGYSVSREKKESFPLTVTSAQKNPTAFYLCASSIVEGWSAFFGQGTRLTVV.

CDR3 nucleotide sequence: TGCGCCAGCAGCTTGGTACACGGCGGGGGGGAATCCTACGAGCAGTACTTC. Translated, it gives CASSLVHGGGESYEQYF. This sequence joins TRBV5-1 and TRBJ2-7, with 9 nucleotides matching TRBD2. The CDR3 totals 17 residues. From germline, CDR1 is SGHRS and CDR2 YFSETQ. The V and J ends lost 0 bases and 1 base, in that order; junction bases with no gene match: 8.

This clone was detected only a few times. The chain recombines TRBV7-9 with TRBJ2-7, with a possible D match to TRBD1 (6 bases). Looked up from germline, CDR1 is SEHNR and CDR2 is FQNEAQ (reference sequence). V was cut by 5 bases and J by 5 bases, with 13 bases left in between. This CDR3 region has 13 residues. The CDR3, as DNA: TGTGCCAGCAGCACCGGGACATCACACGAGCAGTACTTC. It is translated as CASSTGTSHEQYF.

This chain joins TRBV18 and TRBJ2-1; D remains ambiguous. The V gene's germline CDR1 is KGHSH and CDR2 LQKENI. V shed 2 bases and J shed 0 bases, with 8 bases lying between them. This CDR3 is built from 15 residues. CDR3 in amino acids: CASSPNGNSYNEQFF. The DNA for the CDR3 is TGTGCCAGCTCACCAAATGGAAACTCCTACAATGAGCAGTTCTTC.

This chain uses TRBV5-6 with TRBJ2-2; TRBD2 aligns across 8 bases. This CDR3 region has 14 residues. V trimming: 2 bases; J trimming: 3 bases; junction bases outside the gene matches: 0. Per germline, CDR1 SGHDT and CDR2 YYEEEE. CDR3 bases: TGTGCCAGCAGCTTAGCGGGGGACACCGGGGAGCTGTTTTTT. Its protein product is CASSLAGDTGELFF. Filled out from reference TRBV5-6 and TRBJ2-2, the complete variable domain reads DAGVTQSPTHLIKTRGQQVTLRCSPKSGHDTVSWYQQALGQGPQFIFQYYEEEERQRGNFPDRFSGHQFPNYSSELNVNALLLGDSALYLCASSLAGDTGELFFGEGSRLTVL.

The chain couples TRBV6-5 to TRBJ2-3; maybe TRBD2 (5 bases). Per germline, CDR1 MNHEY and CDR2 SVGAGI. CDR3 length: 14 amino acids. With 2 bases removed from V and 4 bases from J, the gap between germline ends came to 10 bases. In DNA form, the CDR3 reads TGTGCCAGCAGTTACGGATCCGGGGCAGATACGCAGTATTTT. Protein: CASSYGSGADTQYF.